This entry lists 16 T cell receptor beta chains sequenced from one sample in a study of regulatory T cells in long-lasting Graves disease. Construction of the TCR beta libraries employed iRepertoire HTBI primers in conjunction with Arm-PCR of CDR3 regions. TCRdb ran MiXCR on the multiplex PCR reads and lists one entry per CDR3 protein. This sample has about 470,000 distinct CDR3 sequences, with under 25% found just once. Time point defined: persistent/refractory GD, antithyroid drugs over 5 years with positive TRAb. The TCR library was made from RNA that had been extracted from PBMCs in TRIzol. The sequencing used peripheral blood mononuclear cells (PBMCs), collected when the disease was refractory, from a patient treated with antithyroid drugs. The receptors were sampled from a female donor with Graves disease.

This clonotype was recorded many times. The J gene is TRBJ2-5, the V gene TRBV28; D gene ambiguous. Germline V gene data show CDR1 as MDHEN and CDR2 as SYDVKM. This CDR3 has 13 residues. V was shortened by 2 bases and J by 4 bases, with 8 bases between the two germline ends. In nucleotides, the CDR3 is TGTGCCAGCAGTTTAGACGTAACAGAGACCCAGTACTTC. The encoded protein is CASSLDVTETQYF.

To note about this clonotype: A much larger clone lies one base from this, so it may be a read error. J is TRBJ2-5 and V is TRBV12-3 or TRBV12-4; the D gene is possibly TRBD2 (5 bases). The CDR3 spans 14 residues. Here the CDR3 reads CAGRSTRIGETQYF. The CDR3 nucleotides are TGTGCCGGCAGGTCAACTAGAATTGGGGAGACCCAGTACTTC.

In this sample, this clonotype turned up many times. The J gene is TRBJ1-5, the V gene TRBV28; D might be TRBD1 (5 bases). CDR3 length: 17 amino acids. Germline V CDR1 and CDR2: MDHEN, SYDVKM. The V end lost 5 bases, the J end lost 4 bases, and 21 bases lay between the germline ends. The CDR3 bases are TGTGCCAGCAGTCCGAGCCCCGGGACGCAGCCGAATCAGCCCCAGCATTTT. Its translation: CASSPSPGTQPNQPQHF.

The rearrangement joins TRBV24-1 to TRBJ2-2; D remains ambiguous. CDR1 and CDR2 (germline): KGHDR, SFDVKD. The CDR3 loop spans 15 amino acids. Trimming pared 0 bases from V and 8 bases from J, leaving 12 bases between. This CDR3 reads CATSDLRSPRGELFF. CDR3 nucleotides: TGTGCCACCAGTGATTTGAGGAGTCCTAGGGGGGAGCTGTTTTTT.

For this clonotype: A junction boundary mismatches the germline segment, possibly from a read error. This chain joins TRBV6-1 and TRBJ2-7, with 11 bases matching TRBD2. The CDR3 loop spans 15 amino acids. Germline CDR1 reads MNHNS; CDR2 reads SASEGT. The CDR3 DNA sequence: TGTGCCAGCAGAAAGACTAGCGGGAAATACTACGAGCAGTGCTTC. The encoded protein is CASRKTSGKYYEQCF.

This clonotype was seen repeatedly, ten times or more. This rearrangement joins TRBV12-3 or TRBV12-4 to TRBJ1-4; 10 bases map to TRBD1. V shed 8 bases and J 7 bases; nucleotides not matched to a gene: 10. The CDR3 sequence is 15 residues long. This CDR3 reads CASSSGTGAGEKLFF. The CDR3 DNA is TGTGCCAGCTCGTCCGGGACAGGGGCTGGTGAAAAACTGTTTTTT.

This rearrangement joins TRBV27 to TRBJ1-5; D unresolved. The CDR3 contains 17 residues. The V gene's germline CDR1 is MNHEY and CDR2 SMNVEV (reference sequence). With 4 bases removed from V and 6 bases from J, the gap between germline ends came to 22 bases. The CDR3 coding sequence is TGTGCCAGCAGTTCCATAAGCAATCCGAGTTCTGGTCAGCCCCAGCATTTT. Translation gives CASSSISNPSSGQPQHF.

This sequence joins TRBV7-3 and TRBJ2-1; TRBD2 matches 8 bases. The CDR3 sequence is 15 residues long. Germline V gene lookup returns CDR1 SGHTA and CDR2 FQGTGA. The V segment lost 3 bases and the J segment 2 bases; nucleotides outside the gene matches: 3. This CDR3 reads CASSFRGGPYNEQFF. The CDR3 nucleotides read TGTGCCAGCAGCTTTCGGGGGGGGCCCTACAATGAGCAGTTCTTC.

The chain's CDR3 is CASSSGTIDTQYF. Written as DNA, the CDR3 is TGTGCCAGCAGCTCAGGGACTATAGATACGCAGTATTTT. The J gene is TRBJ2-3, the V gene TRBV7-9; 7 positions match TRBD2. V gave up 4 bases and J gave up 5 bases; unmatched junction bases: 3. The CDR3 has 13 residues. CDR1 is SEHNR and CDR2 is FQNEAQ in the germline V gene (reference sequence).

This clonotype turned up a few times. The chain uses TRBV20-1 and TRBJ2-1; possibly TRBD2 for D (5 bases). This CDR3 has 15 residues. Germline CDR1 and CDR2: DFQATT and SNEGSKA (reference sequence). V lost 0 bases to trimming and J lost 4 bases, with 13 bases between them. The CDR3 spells CSARDGGNGYNEQFF. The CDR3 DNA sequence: TGCAGTGCTAGAGATGGAGGAAACGGGTACAATGAGCAGTTCTTC.

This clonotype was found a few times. The CDR3: CASSQALGGEGGYTF. The CDR3 nucleotides read TGCGCCAGCAGCCAAGCCCTCGGGGGAGAGGGGGGCTACACCTTC. The J gene is TRBJ1-2, the V gene TRBV4-3; perhaps TRBD1 as D (5 bases). The CDR3 runs 15 residues. CDR1 is LGHNA, CDR2 YSLEER, per germline. Trimming cost V 1 base and J 8 bases, with 17 bases left between them.

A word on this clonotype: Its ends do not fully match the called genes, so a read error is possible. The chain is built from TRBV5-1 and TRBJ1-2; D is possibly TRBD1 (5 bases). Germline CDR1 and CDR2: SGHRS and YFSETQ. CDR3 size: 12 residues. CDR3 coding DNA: TGCACCAGCAGCTTGGAAGGGGCTGGCTACACCTTC. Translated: CTSSLEGAGYTF.

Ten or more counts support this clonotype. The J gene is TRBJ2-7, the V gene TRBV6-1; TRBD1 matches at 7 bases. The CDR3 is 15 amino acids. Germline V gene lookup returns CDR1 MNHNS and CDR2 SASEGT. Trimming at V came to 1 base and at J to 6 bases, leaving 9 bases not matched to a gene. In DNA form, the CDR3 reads TGTGCCAGCAGTGAAGACCCGGGACAGTCGTCCGAGCAGTACTTC. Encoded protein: CASSEDPGQSSEQYF.

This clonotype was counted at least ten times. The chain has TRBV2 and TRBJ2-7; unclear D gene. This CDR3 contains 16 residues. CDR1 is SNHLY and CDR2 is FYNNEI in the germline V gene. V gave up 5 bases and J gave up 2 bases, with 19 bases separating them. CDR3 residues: CASSSPSRTLAYEQYF. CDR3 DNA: TGTGCCAGCAGTTCTCCCAGCAGAACCCTAGCCTACGAGCAGTACTTC.

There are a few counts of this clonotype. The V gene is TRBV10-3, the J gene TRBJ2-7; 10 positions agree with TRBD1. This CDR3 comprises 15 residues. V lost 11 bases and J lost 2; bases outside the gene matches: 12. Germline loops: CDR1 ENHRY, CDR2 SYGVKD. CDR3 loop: CASQTLGQGTYEQYF. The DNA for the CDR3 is TGTGCCTCACAAACCCTGGGACAGGGGACCTACGAGCAGTACTTC.

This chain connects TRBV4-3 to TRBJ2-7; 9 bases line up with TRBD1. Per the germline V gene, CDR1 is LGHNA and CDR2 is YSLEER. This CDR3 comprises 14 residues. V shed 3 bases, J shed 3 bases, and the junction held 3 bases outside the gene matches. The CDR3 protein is CASSHRTGDYEQYF. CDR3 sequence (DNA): TGCGCCAGCAGCCACCGGACAGGGGACTACGAGCAGTACTTC.